The next 17 T cell receptor beta chains were all read from a single sample in a study of breast tumors, draining lymph nodes, adjacent tissues. Axillary draining lymph nodes of breast cancer patients supplied the node samples. TCRdb called the multiplex PCR reads again in MiXCR, with one record for every CDR3 protein. The sample lists around 170,000 distinct CDR3 sequences; 30% to 35% were seen once. The specimen was axillary lymph node tissue. The receptors originated from a female donor with breast cancer. Some clones in this sample may be carry-over from other donors' samples.

This clonotype was counted many times. The V and J genes are TRBV12-3 or TRBV12-4 and TRBJ2-7; perhaps TRBD2 as D (6 bases). V was trimmed by 7 bases and J by 0 bases, leaving 13 bases between them. The CDR3 is 14 amino acids. CDR3 loop: CASTQDGSSYEQYF. In nucleotides, the CDR3 is TGTGCCAGCACCCAGGACGGGAGCTCCTACGAGCAGTACTTC.

Note on this clonotype: A much larger clone lies a single base off, so this may be a read error. V is TRBV9 and J is TRBJ2-1; TRBD2 matches at 12 bases. Germline-derived CDR1 and CDR2 are SGDLS and YYNGEE. J gave up 9 bases and V 2 bases, and 3 bases lay outside the gene matches. This CDR3 region has 14 residues. CDR3 loop: CASSVTSGSVEQFF. The CDR3 DNA reads TGTGCCAGCAGCGTGACTAGCGGGAGCGTTGAGCAGTTCTTC.

Note on this clonotype: This clone may be a read error of a much larger clone one base away. The chain links TRBV6-1 to TRBJ2-7; D possibly corresponds to TRBD2 (5 bases). V gave up 11 bases and J gave up 3 bases, with 20 bases separating them. The CDR3 loop spans 14 amino acids. Germline CDR1 MNHNS, CDR2 SASEGT. The CDR3 DNA is TGTGCCGGCAACGAGGGCAGCGGCCTCTACGAGCAGTACTTC. It specifies CAGNEGSGLYEQYF.

On this clonotype itself: One end of the junction varies from germline; a read error may be responsible. V and J are TRBV4-2 and TRBJ2-5; D may be TRBD1 (7 bases). The germline V gene has CDR1 LGHNA and CDR2 YNFKEQ. There are 18 residues in the CDR3. CDR3 amino acids: CASSKGASGLLTGETQCF. CDR3 sequence (DNA): TGTGCCAGCAGCAAGGGGGCTAGTGGGCTCCTTACGGGGGAGACCCAGTGCTTC.

The CDR3 reads CASSSKSSGLSTDTQYF. Written as DNA, the CDR3 is TGTGCCAGCAGCTCGAAATCTAGCGGGCTTAGCACAGATACGCAGTATTTT. This chain connects TRBV5-4 to TRBJ2-3; 8 nucleotides match TRBD2. In germline, CDR1 is SGHNT, CDR2 YYREEE (reference sequence). This CDR3 comprises 17 residues. Trimming removed 3 bases from V and 0 bases from J; junction bases left unmatched: 9.

Worth noting for this clonotype: A much larger clone sits a single nucleotide away, making a read error possible. The chain is built from TRBV9 and TRBJ2-3; 14 bases map to TRBD2. CDR3 length: 16 amino acids. Germline values: CDR1 SGDLS, CDR2 YYNGEE. The CDR3 loop is CAGSGRLAGGPDTQYF. Written as DNA, the CDR3 is TGTGCCGGCAGCGGTCGACTAGCGGGGGGGCCAGATACGCAGTATTTT.

This clonotype was seen at least ten times. The chain links TRBV19 to TRBJ1-2; D not certain. The CDR3 is made up of 13 amino acids. V lost 7 bases and J 6 bases, leaving 15 bases between the germline ends. From germline, CDR1 is LNHDA and CDR2 SQIVND (reference sequence). CDR3 coding DNA: TGTGCCAGTACCTCCCTCGGGGTGGATGGCTACACCTTC. Its translation: CASTSLGVDGYTF.

With regard to this clonotype: The junction shows a germline mismatch at one end, possibly a read error. The chain uses TRBV7-9 and TRBJ2-6; the D gene is possibly TRBD2 (6 bases). This CDR3 is built from 15 residues. Germline V gives CDR1 SEHNR, CDR2 FQNEAQ (reference sequence). The CDR3, as DNA: TGTGCCAGCGGCTTAGGGAGGAGCGGGGCCAACGTCCTGACTTTC. Its protein product is CASGLGRSGANVLTF.

In DNA, the CDR3 is TGTGCCAGCAGCCAATGGGGAGGCGAGCAGTACTTC. Translated, it gives CASSQWGGEQYF. The chain carries TRBV14 and TRBJ2-7, with D perhaps matching TRBD2 (6 bases). The CDR3 covers 12 residues. The V gene's germline CDR1 is SGHDN and CDR2 FVKESK. The V end was cut by 2 bases, the J end by 6 bases, with 8 bases between.

As regards this clonotype: Germline is not matched at one junction end, which may reflect a read error. This chain joins TRBV9 and TRBJ1-5, with D uncertain. Germline V gene data show CDR1 as SGDLS and CDR2 as YYNGEE. The CDR3 has 15 residues. The CDR3 DNA is TGTGGCAGCAGTGTAGAAGGGAATAGCAATCAGCCCCAGCATTTT. It yields the protein CGSSVEGNSNQPQHF.

This clonotype turned up a few times. Here the CDR3 reads CAAKDPAYGYTF. The CDR3 nucleotides are TGTGCCGCGAAGGACCCTGCCTATGGCTACACCTTC. J is TRBJ1-2 and V is TRBV6-2 or TRBV6-3, with D hard to call. Trimming shortened V by 11 bases and J by 4 bases, and 14 bases separated the two germline ends. The CDR3 length is 12 residues. CDR1 and CDR2 from the germline V gene are MNHEY and SVGEGT.

The chain is built from TRBV6-2 or TRBV6-3 and TRBJ1-5; 8 bases line up with TRBD1. The length of the CDR3 is 16 residues. CDR1 and CDR2 (germline): MNHEY, SVGEGT. Trimming took 7 bases from V and 5 from J; bases not matched to a gene: 13. The CDR3 DNA follows: TGTGCCAGCAATAAGGCTTTAGGACAGGGCCATCAGCCCCAGCATTTT. Its protein product is CASNKALGQGHQPQHF.

This clonotype was detected many times. V usage is TRBV18 and J usage is TRBJ2-7, with TRBD1 identical over 10 bases. Germline CDR1 KGHSH, CDR2 LQKENI. This CDR3 comprises 13 residues. V lost 4 bases to trimming and J lost 6 bases; unmatched junction nucleotides: 3. The CDR3 here is CASSQGTGVEQYF. CDR3 nucleotide sequence: TGTGCCAGCTCACAAGGGACAGGGGTCGAGCAGTACTTC.

As regards this clonotype: A much larger clone lies one base from this, so it may be a read error. The rearrangement uses TRBV30 and TRBJ2-1; D gene uncertain. CDR3 length equals 13 residues. Germline CDR1 and CDR2: GTSNPN and SVGIG (reference sequence). CDR3 DNA sequence: TGTGCCTGGGGTGTGTTAGTAAAAGATGAGCAGTTCTTC. Amino acids: CAWGVLVKDEQFF.

This clonotype was detected many times. The gene calls are TRBV20-1 and TRBJ2-1; D perhaps matches TRBD2 (5 bases). Trimming left V 0 bases short and J 6 bases short, with 12 bases between. This CDR3 region has 14 residues. CDR1 is DFQATT, CDR2 SNEGSKA, per germline (reference sequence). The CDR3 is CSAREQGLGNEQFF. The CDR3 nucleotides are TGCAGTGCTAGAGAACAAGGACTTGGCAATGAGCAGTTCTTC.

This clonotype was detected ten times or more. The chain has TRBV7-9 and TRBJ2-7; 9 bases agree with TRBD2. The CDR3 extends over 14 amino acids. With V trimmed by 6 bases and J by 5 bases, 8 bases remained unmatched. Germline V lookup: CDR1 SEHNR, CDR2 FQNEAQ (reference sequence). The CDR3 here is CASSNSGRSHEQYF. The CDR3 DNA sequence: TGTGCCAGCAGTAATAGCGGGAGAAGCCACGAGCAGTACTTC.

The V and J genes are TRBV30 and TRBJ1-2; no definite D call. The V end lost 3 bases, the J end lost 0 bases, and 8 bases lay between the germline ends. Germline CDR1 reads GTSNPN; CDR2 reads SVGIG (reference sequence). The CDR3 totals 13 residues. DNA of the CDR3: TGTGCCTGGAGCCTCCAGACTAACTATGGCTACACCTTC. The encoded protein is CAWSLQTNYGYTF.